This is a list of T cell receptor beta chains from one sample in a study of T-cell memory formation after mild COVID-19. TCRdb re-derived calls from the 5' RACE reads in MiXCR, one entry per CDR3 protein. Here the sample spans a few hundred thousand distinct CDR3 sequences, more than 20% being singletons. The specimen was PBMCs or a T cell subset sorted from them (not recorded which). These receptors were collected from a man between 18 and 29 years old who had mild COVID-19 (a few samples of this study predate the infection). Cell type and time point are not known. CDR3s include the opening cysteine and the closing phenylalanine or tryptophan. A D gene is named only where the DNA matches it firmly. Clone size is not always given. Where it is, it says once, few, many or a class for expanded clones.

D gene: NA; V gene: TRBV5-4; J gene: TRBJ1-1; clone size: NA; CDR3 DNA: TGTGCCAGCAGCTTGGCCACAGGGAGGGACACTGAAGCTTTCTTT; CDR3 protein: CASSLATGRDTEAFF
D gene: NA; V gene: TRBV12-3/TRBV12-4; J gene: TRBJ2-1; clone size: NA; CDR3 DNA: TGTGCCAGCACCTCCCCGCAGAGTACCTCCTACAATGAGCAGTTCTTC; CDR3 protein: CASTSPQSTSYNEQFF
D gene: NA; V gene: TRBV6-5; J gene: TRBJ1-1; clone size: NA; CDR3 DNA: TGTGCCAGCAGCAACCTAGGCACTGAAGCTTTCTTT; CDR3 protein: CASSNLGTEAFF
D gene: NA; V gene: TRBV11-2; J gene: TRBJ2-6; clone size: NA; CDR3 DNA: TGTGCCAGCAGCCTGTTTCGGCCGGGGGCCAACGTCCTGACTTTC; CDR3 protein: CASSLFRPGANVLTF
D gene: NA; V gene: TRBV20-1; J gene: TRBJ1-2; clone size: few; CDR3 DNA: TGCAGTGCTTCAAAGGGCGGCTATGGCTACACCTTC; CDR3 protein: CSASKGGYGYTF
D gene: NA; V gene: TRBV28; J gene: TRBJ1-2; clone size: few; CDR3 DNA: TGTGCCAGCAGTTTCCCGGACAGCATAGGAACTGGCTACACCTTC; CDR3 protein: CASSFPDSIGTGYTF
D gene: NA; V gene: TRBV7-9; J gene: TRBJ1-5; clone size: few; CDR3 DNA: TGTGCCAGCAGCGCAACAGGGTGGCAAGGCAATCAGCCCCAGCATTTT; CDR3 protein: CASSATGWQGNQPQHF
D gene: NA; V gene: TRBV6-1; J gene: TRBJ2-3; clone size: few; CDR3 DNA: TGTGCCAGCAGTGAAGCGCGCGGCAGCACAGATACGCAGTATTTT; CDR3 protein: CASSEARGSTDTQYF
D gene: NA; V gene: TRBV3-1; J gene: TRBJ1-2; clone size: NA; CDR3 DNA: TGTGCCAGCAGCCAAGAAATCAGCTATGGCTACACCTTC; CDR3 protein: CASSQEISYGYTF
D gene: NA; V gene: TRBV12-3/TRBV12-4; J gene: TRBJ1-1; clone size: many; CDR3 DNA: TGTGCCAGCAGTTGGGGGAACACTGAAGCTTTCTTT; CDR3 protein: CASSWGNTEAFF
D gene: NA; V gene: TRBV7-9; J gene: TRBJ2-1; clone size: NA; CDR3 DNA: TGTGCCAGCAGCTTAGGACCTGGGGGATACAATGAGCAGTTCTTC; CDR3 protein: CASSLGPGGYNEQFF
D gene: NA; V gene: TRBV6-5; J gene: TRBJ2-1; clone size: few; CDR3 DNA: TGTGCCAGCAGTTACCCGGCTCGTAATGAGCAGTTCTTC; CDR3 protein: CASSYPARNEQFF
D gene: TRBD2; V gene: TRBV12-3/TRBV12-4; J gene: TRBJ2-1; clone size: many; CDR3 DNA: TGTGCCAGCACGCCTTTAGGATGGGGGGGGGTAGGAAATGAGCAGTTCTTC; CDR3 protein: CASTPLGWGGVGNEQFF
D gene: TRBD1; V gene: TRBV29-1; J gene: TRBJ1-1; clone size: few; CDR3 DNA: TGCAGCGTTAAGGACAGGGGCGAACTAGCTTTCTTT; CDR3 protein: CSVKDRGELAFF
D gene: NA; V gene: TRBV12-3/TRBV12-4; J gene: TRBJ2-1; clone size: NA; CDR3 DNA: TGTGCCAGCACCCAAGGGGGATCCTACAATGAGCAGTTCTTC; CDR3 protein: CASTQGGSYNEQFF
D gene: TRBD2; V gene: TRBV5-5; J gene: TRBJ2-3; clone size: few; CDR3 DNA: TGTGCCAGCAGACTAGCGGGGCTGGTAACAGATACGCAGTATTTT; CDR3 protein: CASRLAGLVTDTQYF
D gene: NA; V gene: TRBV20-1; J gene: TRBJ1-1; clone size: few; CDR3 DNA: TGCGGCCTTAAGGGGGGCTCGGTCGATATGAACACTGAAGCTTTCTTT; CDR3 protein: CGLKGGSVDMNTEAFF
D gene: TRBD1; V gene: TRBV6-5; J gene: TRBJ1-3; clone size: NA; CDR3 DNA: TGTGCCAGCAGCAGCCGGGACAGGGGAAACACCATATATTTT; CDR3 protein: CASSSRDRGNTIYF
D gene: NA; V gene: TRBV15; J gene: TRBJ1-4; clone size: NA; CDR3 DNA: TGTGCCACCAGCAGGAGACAGGACAATGAAAAACTGTTTTTT; CDR3 protein: CATSRRQDNEKLFF
D gene: TRBD1; V gene: TRBV29-1; J gene: TRBJ2-1; clone size: few; CDR3 DNA: TGCAGCGTTGGTAGGACAGGATCCTACAATGAGCAGTTCTTC; CDR3 protein: CSVGRTGSYNEQFF
D gene: TRBD2; V gene: TRBV12-3/TRBV12-4; J gene: TRBJ2-1; clone size: NA; CDR3 DNA: TGTGCCAGCACCTCTTTAGCGGGGACACACAATGAGCAGTTCTTC; CDR3 protein: CASTSLAGTHNEQFF
D gene: NA; V gene: TRBV7-6; J gene: TRBJ1-6; clone size: NA; CDR3 DNA: TGTGCCAGCAGCCCTCGGGCGGGTGGCTCACCCCTCCACTTT; CDR3 protein: CASSPRAGGSPLHF
D gene: TRBD2; V gene: TRBV12-3/TRBV12-4; J gene: TRBJ2-1; clone size: few; CDR3 DNA: TGTGCCAGCAGACCGGGGGAGGGGCGGACGGGGAACCGGAACAATGAGCAGTTCTTC; CDR3 protein: CASRPGEGRTGNRNNEQFF
D gene: TRBD1; V gene: TRBV5-6; J gene: TRBJ2-5; clone size: NA; CDR3 DNA: TGTGCCAGCAGCTTGTTTGACAGGGCCCAAGAGACCCAGTACTTC; CDR3 protein: CASSLFDRAQETQYF
D gene: NA; V gene: TRBV20-1; J gene: TRBJ2-7; clone size: NA; CDR3 DNA: TGCAGTTCTTCGACAGGTGCATCCTACGAGCAGTACTTC; CDR3 protein: CSSSTGASYEQYF
D gene: NA; V gene: TRBV4-3; J gene: TRBJ1-1; clone size: NA; CDR3 DNA: TGCGCCAGCAGCCAAGGGAGCCGGGCCACTGAAGCTTTCTTT; CDR3 protein: CASSQGSRATEAFF
D gene: NA; V gene: TRBV7-9; J gene: TRBJ2-7; clone size: few; CDR3 DNA: TGTGCCAGCAGCTCCGCGATTATGGGGGGGCGCTTATCCGGCTACGAGCAGTACTTC; CDR3 protein: CASSSAIMGGRLSGYEQYF
D gene: NA; V gene: TRBV5-6; J gene: TRBJ2-3; clone size: once; CDR3 DNA: TGTGCCAGCACCTTTGTCGGGGGCCAAGGAGATACGCAGTATTTT; CDR3 protein: CASTFVGGQGDTQYF
D gene: NA; V gene: TRBV20-1; J gene: TRBJ2-5; clone size: NA; CDR3 DNA: TGCAGTGCTAGAGATTTTGCGGGGGCCCAGGCAGGAGAGACCCAGTACTTC; CDR3 protein: CSARDFAGAQAGETQYF
D gene: NA; V gene: TRBV4-3; J gene: TRBJ2-5; clone size: few; CDR3 DNA: TGCGCCAGCAGCCGGACCGGGTCACAAGAGACCCAGTACTTC; CDR3 protein: CASSRTGSQETQYF
D gene: NA; V gene: TRBV7-2; J gene: TRBJ1-1; clone size: NA; CDR3 DNA: TGTGCCAGCAGCTTTAGCGTTGGGATCACTGAAGCTTTCTTT; CDR3 protein: CASSFSVGITEAFF
D gene: NA; V gene: TRBV29-1; J gene: TRBJ2-5; clone size: NA; CDR3 DNA: TGCAGCGTTGGCCAACTAGCAAGCGGAGGGGGTGGCCAGTACTTC; CDR3 protein: CSVGQLASGGGGQYF
D gene: TRBD1; V gene: TRBV7-3; J gene: TRBJ2-1; clone size: many; CDR3 DNA: TGTGCCAGCAGCCAGACAGGGGGTCACTACAATGAGCAGTTCTTC; CDR3 protein: CASSQTGGHYNEQFF
D gene: TRBD2; V gene: TRBV20-1; J gene: TRBJ2-1; clone size: few; CDR3 DNA: TGCAGTGCTACTGCCGGCGGGGGTGCCAATGAGCAGTTCTTC; CDR3 protein: CSATAGGGANEQFF
D gene: NA; V gene: TRBV4-1; J gene: TRBJ1-5; clone size: few; CDR3 DNA: TGCGCCAGCAGCCAAGATTCCAGGGGAGTGGAGCCCCAGCATTTT; CDR3 protein: CASSQDSRGVEPQHF
D gene: TRBD2; V gene: TRBV7-2; J gene: TRBJ2-1; clone size: NA; CDR3 DNA: TGTGCCAGCAGCCGGGGGGGCTCTAGCGGCTACAATGAGCAGTTCTTC; CDR3 protein: CASSRGGSSGYNEQFF
D gene: NA; V gene: TRBV20-1; J gene: TRBJ2-7; clone size: NA; CDR3 DNA: TGCAGTGCTATCCCCCCCGGGTCCTACGAGCAGTACTTC; CDR3 protein: CSAIPPGSYEQYF
D gene: TRBD1; V gene: TRBV6-4; J gene: TRBJ2-5; clone size: many; CDR3 DNA: TGTGCCAGCAGTGATGGGACAGGGGGCCGAGAGACCCAGTACTTC; CDR3 protein: CASSDGTGGRETQYF
D gene: NA; V gene: TRBV12-3/TRBV12-4; J gene: TRBJ2-3; clone size: few; CDR3 DNA: TGTGCCAGCACCAGTCAGGGGTACACAGATACGCAGTATTTT; CDR3 protein: CASTSQGYTDTQYF
D gene: TRBD2; V gene: TRBV7-2; J gene: TRBJ2-1; clone size: NA; CDR3 DNA: TGTGCCAGCAGCTTAGGGACTAGCGGGGGCCGCTTCTTC; CDR3 protein: CASSLGTSGGRFF
D gene: NA; V gene: TRBV6-2/TRBV6-3; J gene: TRBJ1-1; clone size: NA; CDR3 DNA: TGTGCCAGCACCGCAAGGAAAAGGTACACGAACACTGAAGCTTTCTTT; CDR3 protein: CASTARKRYTNTEAFF
D gene: NA; V gene: TRBV9; J gene: TRBJ1-1; clone size: NA; CDR3 DNA: TGTGCCAGCAGCACGGGACATCCCGCCACTGAAGCTTTCTTT; CDR3 protein: CASSTGHPATEAFF